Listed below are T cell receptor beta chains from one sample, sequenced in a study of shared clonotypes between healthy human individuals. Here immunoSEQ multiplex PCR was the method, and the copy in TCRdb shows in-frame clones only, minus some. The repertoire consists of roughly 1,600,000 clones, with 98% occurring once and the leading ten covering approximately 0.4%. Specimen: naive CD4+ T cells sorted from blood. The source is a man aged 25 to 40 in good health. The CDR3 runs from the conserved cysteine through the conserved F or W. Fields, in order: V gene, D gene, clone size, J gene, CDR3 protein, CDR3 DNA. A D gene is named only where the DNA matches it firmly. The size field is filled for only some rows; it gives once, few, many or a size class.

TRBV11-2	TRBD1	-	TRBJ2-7	CASSLGDRNSYEQYF	TGTGCCAGCAGCTTAGGGGACAGGAACTCCTACGAGCAGTACTTC
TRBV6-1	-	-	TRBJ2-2	CASSVDSNINTGELFF	TGTGCCAGCAGTGTTGACTCCAACATAAACACCGGGGAGCTGTTTTTT
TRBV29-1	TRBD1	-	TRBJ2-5	CSVAGTGRPETQYF	TGCAGCGTAGCCGGGACAGGGAGACCGGAGACCCAGTACTTC
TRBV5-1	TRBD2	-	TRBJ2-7	CASSTSGIYEQYF	TGCGCCAGCAGCACCAGCGGGATCTACGAGCAGTACTTC
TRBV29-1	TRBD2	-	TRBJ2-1	CSVEDLYSGTGNEQFF	TGCAGCGTTGAAGATCTCTATAGCGGGACTGGCAATGAGCAGTTCTTC
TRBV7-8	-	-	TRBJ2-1	CASSLRIGFPQGFWFF	TGTGCCAGCAGCTTAAGGATCGGGTTTCCCCAAGGTTTCTGGTTCTTC
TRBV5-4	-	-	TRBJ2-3	CASSSRATDTQYF	TGTGCCAGCAGCTCGCGGGCCACAGATACGCAGTATTTT
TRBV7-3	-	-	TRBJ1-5	CASSLAGGQPQHF	TGTGCCAGCAGCTTGGCAGGTGGACAGCCCCAGCATTTT
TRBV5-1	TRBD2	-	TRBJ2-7	CASSGGLAGGPGYEQYF	TGCGCCAGCAGCGGGGGACTAGCGGGAGGGCCTGGGTACGAGCAGTACTTC
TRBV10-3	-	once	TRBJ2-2	CAISPPFDRINTGELFF	TGTGCCATCAGCCCCCCGTTCGACAGAATAAACACCGGGGAGCTGTTTTTT
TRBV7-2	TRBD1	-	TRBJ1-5	CASSSRTGGQPQHF	TGTGCCAGCAGCTCCCGGACAGGGGGCCAGCCCCAGCATTTT
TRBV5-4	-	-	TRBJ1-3	CASSIRTSGNTIYF	TGTGCCAGCAGCATAAGGACCTCTGGAAACACCATATATTTT
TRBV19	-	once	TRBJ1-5	CASSIQGSNQPQHF	TGTGCCAGTAGTATCCAGGGGAGCAATCAGCCCCAGCATTTT
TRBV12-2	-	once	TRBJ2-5	CASRLRRNQETQYF	TGTGCAAGTCGCTTAAGACGGAACCAAGAGACCCAGTACTTC
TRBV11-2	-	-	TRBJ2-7	CASSLGTADRTYEQYF	TGTGCCAGCAGCTTAGGAACGGCGGATAGGACCTACGAGCAGTACTTC
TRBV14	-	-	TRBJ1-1	CASSRRASEAFF	TGTGCCAGCAGCAGGAGAGCCTCTGAAGCTTTCTTT
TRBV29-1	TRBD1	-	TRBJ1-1	CSVVQGGMNQAFF	TGCAGCGTTGTGCAGGGGGGTATGAACCAAGCTTTCTTT
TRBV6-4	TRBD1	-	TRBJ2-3	CASSGGQGAIPTDTQYF	TGTGCCAGCAGTGGCGGACAGGGTGCGATACCCACAGATACGCAGTATTTT
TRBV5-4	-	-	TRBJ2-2	CASSRKRNTGELFF	TGTGCCAGCAGCCGTAAAAGAAACACCGGGGAGCTGTTTTTT
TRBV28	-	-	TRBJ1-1	CASSLLGGYTEAFF	TGTGCCAGCAGTTTGCTCGGAGGCTACACTGAAGCTTTCTTT
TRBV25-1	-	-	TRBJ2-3	CASSEQGATDTQYF	TGTGCCAGCAGTGAACAGGGAGCCACAGATACGCAGTATTTT
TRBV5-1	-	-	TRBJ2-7	CASSLLGGAYEQYF	TGCGCCAGCAGCCTGCTGGGCGGGGCGTACGAGCAGTACTTC
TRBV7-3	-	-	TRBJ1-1	CASSLKGVKVEAFF	TGTGCCAGCAGCTTAAAGGGGGTCAAGGTTGAAGCTTTCTTT
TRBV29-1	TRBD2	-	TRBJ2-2	CSALAGVDTGELFF	TGCAGCGCCCTAGCGGGAGTGGACACCGGGGAGCTGTTTTTT
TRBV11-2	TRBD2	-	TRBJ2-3	CASSPSSGRSTDTQYF	TGTGCCAGCAGCCCATCTAGCGGGAGGAGCACAGATACGCAGTATTTT
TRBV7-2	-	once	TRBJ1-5	CASSYTVIQPQHF	TGTGCCAGCAGCTACACAGTCATTCAGCCCCAGCATTTT
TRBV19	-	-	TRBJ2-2	CASSIRTPTGELFF	TGTGCCAGTAGTATTAGGACTCCCACCGGGGAGCTGTTTTTT